What follows describes a single T cell receptor beta chain. These data originate in a study of blood T cells in healthy people across ages. The CDR3 loop spans 15 amino acids. The germline gives CDR1 DFQATT, CDR2 SNEGSKA (reference sequence). V lost 6 bases, J lost 12 bases, and 20 bases stayed unmatched. The second PCR ran about 6 to 11 cycles with a sample-barcoded 5' primer and J-beta primers. TCRdb re-called the 5' RACE reads through MiXCR, storing one row per CDR3 protein. The table shows 730,000 or so distinct CDR3 sequences, with around 43% occurring only once. J is TRBJ2-7 and V is TRBV20-1; 10 bases line up with TRBD2. Sequencing used blood. The source is a man aged 80 or over in good health. The CDR3 region has the DNA TGCAGTGCCTCACTTAATCTAGCGGGGGTGATAACTCCGTACTTC. It codes for CSASLNLAGVITPYF.